This TCR beta chain was retrieved from a study of shared clonotypes between healthy human individuals. Original handling: ImmunoSEQ output held junction-only sequences without quality scores, so filtering differed. Clones were read by immunoSEQ multiplex PCR, and TCRdb kept only the in-frame ones, dropping some. The V and J calls and clone size were taken over from that table, and D and trimming were inferred from the DNA. The sample records about 2.1 million clones, 93% being singletons. Naive CD8 cells were CD45RO-negative, positively selected for CCR7, excluding terminally differentiated effector memory CD45RA+ cells. Donors had no recently reported acute infections or vaccinations and were HIV-negative. V lost 1 base to trimming and J lost 7 bases; unmatched junction nucleotides: 9. The germline CDR1 and CDR2 sequences are SGHVS and FNYEAQ. The CDR3 has 18 residues.

The material sequenced was naive CD8+ T cells from PBMCs. The chain links TRBV7-6 to TRBJ2-2; 13 nucleotides align to TRBD2. This sequence was found in a man aged 18 to 30 in good health. Some clones in this sample may be carry-over from other donors' samples. Here the CDR3 DNA reads TGTGCCAGCAGCTTAGTGAGGACTAGCGGGAGCGACGGCGGGGAGCTGTTTTTT. Translated, it gives CASSLVRTSGSDGGELFF. Full variable domain (remainder filled in from reference TRBV7-6 and TRBJ2-2): GAGVSQSPRYKVTKRGQDVALRCDPISGHVSLYWYRQALGQGPEFLTYFNYEAQQDKSGLPNDRFSAERPEGSISTLTIQRTEQRDSAMYRCASSLVRTSGSDGGELFFGEGSRLTVL.